This T cell receptor beta chain was sequenced for a study of early T cells in non-severe SARS-CoV-2 infection. The protocol attached unique molecular identifiers to individual cDNA molecules. TCRdb re-analysed the 5' RACE reads in MiXCR, keeping a single row per CDR3 protein. The sample holds tens of thousands of distinct CDR3 sequences, about 15% seen once. This clonotype was seen a handful of times. CDR1 MDHEN and CDR2 SYDVKM come from the germline V gene. V gave up 4 bases and J gave up 2 bases, with 22 bases separating them. This CDR3 region has 18 residues. The sample consisted of whole blood, taken at baseline. This TCR derives from an adult who was a healthcare worker with PCR-confirmed SARS-CoV-2 infection or an uninfected control (not recorded which). The chain uses TRBV28 and TRBJ2-3; weak D call: TRBD2 (5 bases). The CDR3 DNA is TGTGCCAGCAGTTCTTTAAGTCGCGCGGGCGGGTTCACAGATACGCAGTATTTT. It specifies CASSSLSRAGGFTDTQYF.